What follows are 9 T cell receptor beta chains derived from one specimen sequenced in a study of T cells in narcolepsy. Sequencing was performed with immunoSEQ multiplex PCR; in TCRdb, only in-frame clones are kept and a portion is missing. Of tens of thousands of clones detected, around 83% appear once; the ten largest clones hold roughly 2.5%. Sequenced material: CD45RA- memory CD4+ T cells from PBMCs. Every receptor here comes from a human donor with narcolepsy.

The rearrangement joins TRBV5-1 to TRBJ1-1, with a tentative D call TRBD1 (6 bases). The CDR3 has 14 amino acids. Between the trimmed V and J ends, which lost 4 bases and 2 bases, there was a span of 12 bases. Germline V gene sequence: CDR1 SGHRS, CDR2 YFSETQ. This CDR3 reads CASSTQGRNTEAFF. CDR3 nucleotides: TGCGCCAGCAGCACACAGGGCCGTAACACTGAAGCTTTCTTT.

This clone was seen more than once but under ten times. The chain is built from TRBV2 and TRBJ1-5; no clear D gene. V lost 3 bases to trimming and J lost 9 bases, with 9 bases between them. The CDR3 extends over 12 amino acids. From germline, CDR1 is SNHLY and CDR2 FYNNEI. The CDR3 nucleotides are TGTGCCAGCAGTGATGAGGTTTTGCCCCAGCATTTT. Translating it yields CASSDEVLPQHF.

V is TRBV6-6 and J is TRBJ1-2; D call uncertain. The CDR3 has 13 residues. Looked up from germline, CDR1 is MNHNY and CDR2 is SVGAGI (reference sequence). V lost 0 bases and J lost 7, with 9 bases in between. Here the CDR3 reads CASSYSYLGGYTF. In DNA, the CDR3 is TGTGCCAGCAGTTACTCCTATTTGGGTGGCTACACCTTC.

J is TRBJ1-1 and V is TRBV27; D gene unclear. Germline V gene sequence: CDR1 MNHEY, CDR2 SMNVEV (reference sequence). Trimming took 3 bases from V and 1 from J, leaving 15 bases between them. CDR3 length equals 16 residues. The CDR3 reads CASSLYGTRTNTEAFF. CDR3 coding DNA: TGTGCCAGCAGTTTGTACGGAACACGGACGAACACTGAAGCTTTCTTT.

A word on this clone: Other DNA sequences from this sample encode an identical CDR3 as well. The V gene is TRBV2, the J gene TRBJ2-1; no definite D call. The germline V gene has CDR1 SNHLY and CDR2 FYNNEI. CDR3 length: 13 residues. The V end was cut by 6 bases, the J end by 9 bases, with 15 bases between. CDR3 amino acids: CASRASEAGEQFF. The CDR3 coding sequence is TGTGCCAGCAGGGCTAGTGAAGCCGGTGAGCAGTTCTTC.

The CDR3 DNA is TGTGCCAGCAGCGTAAACCGGCCGCCCAGGGTAAACTATGGCTACACCTTC. It codes for CASSVNRPPRVNYGYTF. The chain carries TRBV9 and TRBJ1-2; D might be TRBD1 (5 bases). CDR1 and CDR2 from the germline V gene are SGDLS and YYNGEE. There are 17 residues in the CDR3. The V end lost 1 base, the J end lost 2 bases, and 18 bases lay between the germline ends.

V is TRBV5-1 and J is TRBJ1-3, with D maybe TRBD1 (6 bases). V was pared by 3 bases and J by 5 bases, with 15 bases between. Germline V gives CDR1 SGHRS, CDR2 YFSETQ. This CDR3 region has 15 residues. Here the CDR3 DNA reads TGCGCCAGCAGCTCTACAGGGATCCCTAGAAACACCATATATTTT. As protein: CASSSTGIPRNTIYF.

The J gene is TRBJ2-2, the V gene TRBV7-3, with TRBD1 as a possible D gene (6 bases). The CDR3 runs to 14 residues. Looked up from germline, CDR1 is SGHTA and CDR2 is FQGTGA. Deletions cut 6 bases from V and 4 bases from J, with 12 bases between. CDR3 nucleotide sequence: TGTGCCAGCAGACCGGGACAATCCACCGGGGAGCTGTTTTTT. It is translated as CASRPGQSTGELFF.

The chain combines TRBV7-3 with TRBJ2-5; no definite D call. This CDR3 contains 13 residues. Germline assignment: CDR1 SGHTA and CDR2 FQGTGA. Trimming left V 4 bases short and J 5 bases short, with 11 bases between. The CDR3 protein is CASSSIEGETQYF. CDR3 in DNA: TGTGCCAGCAGCTCGATAGAAGGGGAGACCCAGTACTTC.